The 25 T cell receptor beta chains given below trace back to one sample, sequenced in a study of T cell responses to AZD1222 COVID-19 vaccine. Only in-frame clones appear in the TCRdb table, and some are missing; sequencing was by immunoSEQ multiplex PCR. The sample includes 150,000 or so clones, roughly 90% of them seen just once. The sample here was peripheral blood, taken on day 0 of AZD1222 vaccination. These receptors all come from an adult in good health.

This sequence joins TRBV4-2 and TRBJ2-5; 9 nucleotides agree with TRBD2. Per germline, CDR1 LGHNA and CDR2 YNFKEQ. This CDR3 has 18 amino acids. Trimming took 0 bases from V and 1 from J; bases not matched to a gene: 9. The CDR3 sequence is CASSQDRGSGGPQETQYF. The CDR3 nucleotides are TGTGCCAGCAGCCAAGATCGAGGAAGCGGGGGGCCCCAAGAGACCCAGTACTTC.

In this sample, this clone turned up once. The chain joins TRBV7-3 to TRBJ2-1, with TRBD1 matching over 7 bases. Per the germline V gene, CDR1 is SGHTA and CDR2 is FQGTGA. There are 13 residues in the CDR3. The junction had 7 bases not matched to a gene; V was cut back by 5 bases and J by 9 bases. CDR3 sequence: CASSPRRDSEQFF. CDR3 DNA: TGTGCCAGCAGCCCCAGAAGGGACAGTGAGCAGTTCTTC.

V is TRBV29-1 and J is TRBJ2-3; tentative D call: TRBD2 (6 bases). CDR1 and CDR2 from the germline V gene are SQVTM and ANQGSEA. V gave up 4 bases and J gave up 2 bases, with 13 bases separating them. CDR3 length: 14 amino acids. This chain's CDR3 is CSVALAGPTDTQYF. The CDR3 DNA is TGCAGCGTTGCATTGGCGGGACCCACAGATACGCAGTATTTT.

This sequence joins TRBV4-1 and TRBJ1-1; D is ambiguous. Trimming took off 6 bases at V and 7 bases at J, with 21 bases between the two ends. The CDR3 has 15 amino acids. Looked up from germline, CDR1 is MGHRA and CDR2 is YSYEKL. The CDR3 sequence: CASSHVLGPENEAFF. CDR3 in DNA: TGCGCCAGCAGTCACGTACTGGGTCCCGAGAATGAAGCTTTCTTT.

The genes are TRBV3-1 (or the pseudogene TRBV3-2) and TRBJ1-6, with D uncertain. The length of the CDR3 is 12 residues. CDR1 and CDR2 from the germline V gene are LGHDT and YNNKEL (reference sequence). Trimming stripped 8 bases from V and 10 bases from J, with 12 bases between. The DNA of the CDR3 is TGTGCCAGCGCGGGCCCAGGATCACCCCTCCACTTT. Translated, it gives CASAGPGSPLHF.

This chain joins TRBV9 and TRBJ2-1, with 10 bases that match TRBD2. V lost 4 bases and J lost 7; bases outside the gene matches: 8. The CDR3 extends over 15 amino acids. The germline gives CDR1 SGDLS, CDR2 YYNGEE. The CDR3: CASSQSGGARNEQFF. The CDR3 DNA is TGTGCCAGCAGCCAGAGCGGGGGGGCGAGGAATGAGCAGTTCTTC.

The rearrangement joins TRBV9 to TRBJ2-3, with a tentative D call TRBD2 (5 bases). V gave up 0 bases and J gave up 2 bases, with 13 bases separating them. CDR1 and CDR2 (germline): SGDLS, YYNGEE. The CDR3 loop spans 16 amino acids. CDR3 protein: CASSVEPSLVTDTQYF. Written as DNA, the CDR3 is TGTGCCAGCAGCGTAGAGCCTAGCTTAGTCACAGATACGCAGTATTTT.

This rearrangement joins TRBV13 to TRBJ1-2; D is possibly TRBD1 (5 bases). CDR3 length equals 17 residues. Germline CDR1 PRHDT, CDR2 FYEKMQ (reference sequence). V lost 6 bases, J lost 0 bases, and 20 bases lay in between. Written as DNA, the CDR3 is TGTGCCAGCAGACCCCGTCCGGGAGGGGAATCTAACTATGGCTACACCTTC. Translation gives CASRPRPGGESNYGYTF. Together with reference TRBV13 and TRBJ1-2, the CDR3 gives the full variable domain: AAGVIQSPRHLIKEKRETATLKCYPIPRHDTVYWYQQGPGQDPQFLISFYEKMQSDKGSIPDRFSAQQFSDYHSELNMSSLELGDSALYFCASRPRPGGESNYGYTFGSGTRLTVV.

The chain links TRBV4-3 to TRBJ2-7; D not resolved. The CDR3 sequence is 17 residues long. V dropped 1 base and J dropped 3 bases, with 19 bases sitting between them. The germline gives CDR1 LGHNA, CDR2 YSLEER. The DNA of the CDR3 is TGCGCCAGCAGCCAAGGTTGTTGGAAGGGCCCATACTACGAGCAGTACTTC. Its protein product is CASSQGCWKGPYYEQYF.

This clone came up a few times. This chain links TRBV5-5 with TRBJ2-3; D ambiguous. V was cut by 4 bases and J by 0 bases, with 15 bases left in between. The CDR3 has 16 residues. Per germline, CDR1 SGHKS and CDR2 YYEKEE (reference sequence). This chain's CDR3 is CASSPGPISSTDTQYF. The CDR3 DNA reads as TGTGCCAGCAGCCCCGGACCGATCTCTAGCACAGATACGCAGTATTTT.

The chain couples TRBV6-2 or TRBV6-3 to TRBJ2-7; TRBD1 is a possible D gene (5 bases). Germline assignment: CDR1 MNHEY and CDR2 SVGEGT. The germline V and J ends were trimmed by 5 bases and 0 bases, with 14 bases remaining between them. The CDR3 has 15 residues. CDR3 DNA: TGTGCCAGCAGTCCCAGACAGTCCTACTCCTACGAGCAGTACTTC. Translation gives CASSPRQSYSYEQYF.

This rearrangement joins TRBV7-6 to TRBJ2-7, with 11 bases that match TRBD2. The CDR3 is made up of 18 amino acids. After removal of 5 bases from V and 1 base from J, the junction contained 13 bases not matched to a gene. Germline V lookup: CDR1 SGHVS, CDR2 FNYEAQ. CDR3 coding DNA: TGTGCCAGCAGCCAAGCGGCCCCGACTAGCGGGGCTTCCTACGAGCAGTACTTC. It codes for CASSQAAPTSGASYEQYF. The full variable domain, in which reference TRBV7-6 and TRBJ2-7 provide the parts outside the CDR3, is GAGVSQSPRYKVTKRGQDVALRCDPISGHVSLYWYRQALGQGPEFLTYFNYEAQQDKSGLPNDRFSAERPEGSISTLTIQRTEQRDSAMYRCASSQAAPTSGASYEQYFGPGTRLTVT.

This chain links TRBV19 with TRBJ1-2; 8 positions match TRBD1. The CDR3 runs 14 residues. V was clipped by 1 base and J by 6 bases; unmatched bases: 4. Germline V lookup: CDR1 LNHDA, CDR2 SQIVND (reference sequence). CDR3 coding DNA: TGTGCCAGTAGTATAGGGGCAGGGGGCAATGGCTACACCTTC. Protein product: CASSIGAGGNGYTF.

This clone was observed a single time. The chain has TRBV9 and TRBJ2-5; no clear D gene. This CDR3 is 11 amino acids long. CDR1 is SGDLS, CDR2 YYNGEE, per germline. V dropped 0 bases and J dropped 14 bases, with 11 bases sitting between them. The CDR3 coding sequence is TGTGCCAGCAGCGTAGAAGGTCCTCCCTACTTC. Translating gives CASSVEGPPYF.

This clone was seen just once. The genes are TRBV3-1 (or the pseudogene TRBV3-2) and TRBJ1-6; no definite D call. From germline, CDR1 is LGHDT and CDR2 YNNKEL (reference sequence). V was clipped by 0 bases and J by 6 bases, with 12 bases between them. The CDR3 is 16 residues long. CDR3 DNA: TGTGCCAGCAGCCAAGAAGTCGGACTTCCTAATTCACCCCTCCACTTT. As protein: CASSQEVGLPNSPLHF.

The gene calls are TRBV28 and TRBJ2-7, with 11 bases lining up with TRBD1. J gave up 9 bases and V 3 bases, and 4 bases lay outside the gene matches. This CDR3 is built from 13 residues. Germline V gene data show CDR1 as MDHEN and CDR2 as SYDVKM. In DNA, the CDR3 is TGTGCCAGCAGTTTGTGGGGACAGGGGGGGCAGTACTTC. Translated, it gives CASSLWGQGGQYF. Full variable domain (rest looked up from reference TRBV28 and TRBJ2-7): DVKVTQSSRYLVKRTGEKVFLECVQDMDHENMFWYRQDPGLGLRLIYFSYDVKMKEKGDIPEGYSVSREKKERFSLILESASTNQTSMYLCASSLWGQGGQYFGPGTRLTVT.

J is TRBJ2-1 and V is TRBV28; D tentatively reads TRBD1 or TRBD2 (6 bases each). V lost 5 bases to trimming and J lost 6 bases, with 26 bases between them. The CDR3 extends over 18 amino acids. Germline CDR1 reads MDHEN; CDR2 reads SYDVKM. CDR3 region: CASSTRGGFGQDPNEQFF. The CDR3 DNA reads TGTGCCAGCAGTACGAGAGGGGGGTTTGGCCAAGACCCCAATGAGCAGTTCTTC. Full variable domain (remainder filled in from reference TRBV28 and TRBJ2-1): DVKVTQSSRYLVKRTGEKVFLECVQDMDHENMFWYRQDPGLGLRLIYFSYDVKMKEKGDIPEGYSVSREKKERFSLILESASTNQTSMYLCASSTRGGFGQDPNEQFFGPGTRLTVL.

The chain recombines TRBV7-2 with TRBJ1-1; a possible D gene is TRBD1 (5 bases). CDR1 and CDR2 (germline): SGHTA, FQGNSA. V lost 0 bases, J lost 4 bases, and 12 bases lay in between. This CDR3 comprises 15 residues. The CDR3 reads CASSLAGEGATEAFF. CDR3 DNA: TGTGCCAGCAGCTTAGCGGGGGAAGGGGCCACTGAAGCTTTCTTT.

The chain carries TRBV7-2 and TRBJ2-7; D unclear. Germline values: CDR1 SGHTA, CDR2 FQGNSA. The CDR3 totals 12 residues. Trimming shortened V by 0 bases and J by 7 bases, and 7 bases separated the two germline ends. This CDR3 reads CASSLASLEQYF. DNA of the CDR3: TGTGCCAGCAGCTTAGCCTCCCTGGAGCAGTACTTC. The variable domain in full, completed from reference TRBV7-2 and TRBJ2-7, reads GAGVSQSPSNKVTEKGKDVELRCDPISGHTALYWYRQSLGQGLEFLIYFQGNSAPDKSGLPSDRFSAERTGGSVSTLTIQRTQQEDSAVYLCASSLASLEQYFGPGTRLTVT.

The V and J genes are TRBV24-1 and TRBJ2-1; D call uncertain. With 4 bases removed from V and 10 bases from J, the gap between germline ends came to 7 bases. Germline CDR1 is KGHDR and CDR2 is SFDVKD. The CDR3 has 11 amino acids. The CDR3: CATSDGPEQFF. CDR3 sequence (DNA): TGTGCCACCAGTGACGGACCAGAGCAGTTCTTC.

This sequence joins TRBV7-2 and TRBJ2-5; D is unresolved. V shed 5 bases and J shed 5 bases, with 18 bases lying between them. CDR3 length: 15 residues. Germline V gives CDR1 SGHTA, CDR2 FQGNSA. The CDR3 DNA follows: TGTGCCAGCAGCACCCCCTTGGTCCCGAGGGAGACCCAGTACTTC. Protein: CASSTPLVPRETQYF.

The chain combines TRBV28 with TRBJ1-2, with D unclear. This CDR3 is built from 10 residues. The V gene's germline CDR1 is MDHEN and CDR2 SYDVKM. V lost 6 bases, J lost 3 bases, and 2 bases lay in between. The CDR3 loop reads CASRDYGYTF. The CDR3 DNA sequence: TGTGCCAGCAGGGACTATGGCTACACCTTC.

V and J are TRBV11-1 and TRBJ2-1; the match to TRBD1 covers 12 bases. The trim removed 5 bases at V and 6 bases at J, leaving 5 bases unmatched. CDR3 length: 15 residues. Germline lookup yields CDR1 SGHAT and CDR2 FQDESV (reference sequence). This CDR3 reads CASSPPGQGANEQFF. In DNA form, the CDR3 reads TGTGCCAGCAGCCCACCGGGACAGGGGGCCAATGAGCAGTTCTTC.

This chain links TRBV7-2 with TRBJ1-5, with TRBD1 matching 10 bases. The CDR3 has 16 amino acids. CDR1 and CDR2 from the germline V gene are SGHTA and FQGNSA. With V trimmed by 0 bases and J by 12 bases, 11 bases remained unmatched. The CDR3 DNA is TGTGCCAGCAGCTTAGCTAACCCGGGACAGGGGTATAGCCAGCATTTT. It yields the protein CASSLANPGQGYSQHF.

The chain employs TRBV5-1 and TRBJ2-7; maybe TRBD2 (6 bases). Trimming took 4 bases from V and 2 from J, leaving 25 bases between them. The germline CDR1 and CDR2 sequences are SGHRS and YFSETQ. The CDR3 has 18 amino acids. CDR3 sequence reads: CASSQPTSPGVGAYEQYF. The CDR3, as DNA: TGCGCCAGCAGCCAACCTACTTCTCCGGGGGTGGGCGCCTACGAGCAGTACTTC. The entire variable domain, with the rest obtained from reference TRBV5-1 and TRBJ2-7, is as follows: KAGVTQTPRYLIKTRGQQVTLSCSPISGHRSVSWYQQTPGQGLQFLFEYFSETQRNKGNFPGRFSGRQFSNSRSEMNVSTLELGDSALYLCASSQPTSPGVGAYEQYFGPGTRLTVT.